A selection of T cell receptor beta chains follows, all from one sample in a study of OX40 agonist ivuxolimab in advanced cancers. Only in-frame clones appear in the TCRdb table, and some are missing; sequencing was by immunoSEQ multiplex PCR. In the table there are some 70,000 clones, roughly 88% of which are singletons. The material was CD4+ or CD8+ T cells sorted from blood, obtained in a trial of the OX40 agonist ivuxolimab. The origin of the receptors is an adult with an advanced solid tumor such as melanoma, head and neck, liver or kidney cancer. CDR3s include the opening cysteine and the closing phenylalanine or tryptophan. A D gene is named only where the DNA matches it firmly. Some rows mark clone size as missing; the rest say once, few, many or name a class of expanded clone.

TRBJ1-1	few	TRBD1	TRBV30	TGTGCCTGGAGTTCGGGACAGTCTGAAGCTTTCTTT	CAWSSGQSEAFF
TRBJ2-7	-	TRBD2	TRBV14	TGTGCCAGCAGCCAACGCCCCCAGGCGGGGGGCTACGAGCAGTACTTC	CASSQRPQAGGYEQYF
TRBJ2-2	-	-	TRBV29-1	TGCAGCGTTGAACAAGGCGGGGTTAACACCGGGGAGCTGTTTTTT	CSVEQGGVNTGELFF
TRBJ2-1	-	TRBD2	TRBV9	TGTGCCAGCAGCCCCTCGGGGGGGCGATACAATGAGCAGTTCTTC	CASSPSGGRYNEQFF
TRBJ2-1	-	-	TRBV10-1	TGCGCCAGCAGTGAGTCACGGATCTCTAGCTCCTACAATGAGCAGTTCTTC	CASSESRISSSYNEQFF
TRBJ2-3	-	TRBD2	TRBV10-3	TGTGCCATCGGGGCTAGCGGGGGGGCGACAGATACGCAGTATTTT	CAIGASGGATDTQYF
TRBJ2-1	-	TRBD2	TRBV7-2	TGTGCCAGCAGCCCCCGGGAGGACTACAATGAGCAGTTCTTC	CASSPREDYNEQFF
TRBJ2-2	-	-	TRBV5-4	TGTGCCAGCAGCCCCGGTGGGCCGAGGGGCTCCGGGGAGCTGTTTTTT	CASSPGGPRGSGELFF
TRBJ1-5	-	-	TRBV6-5	TGTGCCAGCAGTCGGGACGGTAGCAATCAGCCCCAGCATTTT	CASSRDGSNQPQHF
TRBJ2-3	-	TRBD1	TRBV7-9	TGTGCCAGCACCCGTCCCCAGACAGGGAGTACAGATACGCAGTATTTT	CASTRPQTGSTDTQYF
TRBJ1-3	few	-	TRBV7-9	TGTGCCAGCAGCTCAACCCGGACAGGAAACACCATATATTTT	CASSSTRTGNTIYF